Shown below are 32 T cell receptor beta chains from a single sample sequenced in a study of blood T cell repertoires in COVID-19. The assay was immunoSEQ multiplex PCR, and TCRdb's table has in-frame clones only and misses some. The sample lists more than 100,000 clones, roughly 89% occurring once. The sample consisted of peripheral blood. The receptors derive from a man aged 40-49 years with acute or convalescent COVID-19.

This clone has a handful of counts. The chain joins TRBV4-1 to TRBJ2-1, with D tentatively TRBD2 (5 bases). Trimming pared 1 base from V and 2 bases from J, leaving 12 bases between. CDR3 length: 16 residues. Germline CDR1 is MGHRA and CDR2 is YSYEKL. The CDR3 region has the DNA TGCGCCAGCAGCCAAGCCGGGGTCGACACCTACAATGAGCAGTTCTTC. Encoded protein: CASSQAGVDTYNEQFF.

The chain recombines TRBV3-1 (or the pseudogene TRBV3-2) with TRBJ1-2, with a tentative D call TRBD1 (6 bases). The V end lost 4 bases, the J end lost 2 bases, and 8 bases lay between the germline ends. This CDR3 has 13 residues. Per germline, CDR1 LGHDT and CDR2 YNNKEL (reference sequence). This CDR3 reads CASSLQGNYGYTF. As DNA, the CDR3 is TGTGCCAGCAGCCTACAGGGCAACTATGGCTACACCTTC.

This clone was recorded once. V usage is TRBV5-1 and J usage is TRBJ1-2; D remains unclear. V lost 0 bases and J 8 bases, leaving 14 bases between the germline ends. CDR1 and CDR2 (germline): SGHRS, YFSETQ. The CDR3 has 14 amino acids. This CDR3 is CASSLEGSPGGYTF. The CDR3 DNA reads TGCGCCAGCAGCTTGGAAGGCTCCCCGGGAGGCTACACCTTC.

This rearrangement joins TRBV25-1 to TRBJ2-7; possibly TRBD2 for D (6 bases). The CDR3 consists of 14 residues. From germline, CDR1 is MGHDK and CDR2 SYGVNS. Trimming stripped 4 bases from V and 4 bases from J, with 14 bases between. This chain's CDR3 is CASSGRGYPYEQYF. CDR3 DNA: TGTGCCAGCAGTGGGCGGGGTTACCCTTACGAGCAGTACTTC.

The chain recombines TRBV18 with TRBJ1-2; 9 bases fit TRBD1. The CDR3 extends over 14 amino acids. V dropped 5 bases and J dropped 8; count of bases not matched to a gene: 9. CDR1 and CDR2 (germline): KGHSH, LQKENI. DNA of the CDR3: TGTGCCAGCTCATACCCGGGACAGGGAATGGGCTACACCTTC. Translating gives CASSYPGQGMGYTF.

The CDR3 nucleotides are TGTGCCAGTAGCGAGGGAGGTAGGACAGATACGCAGTATTTT. Its translation is CASSEGGRTDTQYF. The rearrangement uses TRBV19 and TRBJ2-3, with a weak D call TRBD2 (6 bases). Per the germline V gene, CDR1 is LNHDA and CDR2 is SQIVND (reference sequence). Trimming took off 6 bases at V and 3 bases at J, with 13 bases between the two ends. The CDR3 is 14 residues long.

V is TRBV13 and J is TRBJ2-1, with 7 bases identical to TRBD1. Trimming removed 2 bases from V and 5 bases from J; junction bases left unmatched: 6. The germline V gene has CDR1 PRHDT and CDR2 FYEKMQ (reference sequence). The CDR3 totals 15 residues. CDR3: CASSLTGAQHNEQFF. In DNA, the CDR3 is TGTGCCAGCAGCTTAACAGGGGCCCAACACAATGAGCAGTTCTTC.

This clone was seen just once. The rearrangement joins TRBV14 to TRBJ2-7, with TRBD1 identical over 7 bases. Germline CDR1 SGHDN, CDR2 FVKESK. The CDR3 length is 16 residues. The junction had 6 bases not matched to a gene; V was cut back by 1 base and J by 0 bases. The CDR3 reads CASSQGDSSNSYEQYF. The DNA of the CDR3 is TGTGCCAGCAGCCAAGGGGACAGCAGCAACTCCTACGAGCAGTACTTC.

V and J are TRBV5-1 and TRBJ2-7, with D possibly TRBD1 on 5 matching bases. V was cut by 0 bases and J by 0 bases, with 10 bases left in between. The V gene's germline CDR1 is SGHRS and CDR2 YFSETQ. This CDR3 contains 15 residues. CDR3 coding DNA: TGCGCCAGCAGCTTGGCCTCAGGGTACTCCTACGAGCAGTACTTC. Protein sequence: CASSLASGYSYEQYF.

The V gene is TRBV10-1, the J gene TRBJ2-7; weak D call: TRBD2 (5 bases). The V and J ends lost 3 bases and 2 bases respectively, with 5 bases between them. The CDR3 covers 12 residues. Germline CDR1 WNHNN, CDR2 SYGVQD (reference sequence). This CDR3 reads CASSDGTYEQYF. CDR3 in DNA: TGCGCCAGCAGTGACGGGACCTACGAGCAGTACTTC.

CDR3 coding DNA: TGTGCCAGCGCCCTTTCCCGGGACAGGGGCGGCGAGCAGTACTTC. It encodes CASALSRDRGGEQYF. V is TRBV18 and J is TRBJ2-7; 10 bases are a match to TRBD1. J lost 6 bases, V lost 8 bases, and 13 bases had no gene match. Germline values: CDR1 KGHSH, CDR2 LQKENI. The CDR3 sequence is 15 residues long.

The chain couples TRBV27 to TRBJ1-4, with 7 bases that match TRBD1. CDR1 and CDR2 (germline): MNHEY, SMNVEV (reference sequence). V trimming: 6 bases; J trimming: 1 base; junction bases outside the gene matches: 5. The CDR3 has 15 residues. The CDR3 bases are TGTGCCAGCAGGTTACGGACAGGAACTAATGAAAAACTGTTTTTT. As protein: CASRLRTGTNEKLFF.

CDR3 sequence (DNA): TGTGCCAGCTCACCGGGGCACGGTAGCAATCAGCCCCAGCATTTT. It codes for CASSPGHGSNQPQHF. The chain couples TRBV18 to TRBJ1-5; maybe TRBD1 (5 bases). The germline CDR1 and CDR2 sequences are KGHSH and LQKENI. V lost 3 bases to trimming and J lost 0 bases, with 9 bases between them. The CDR3 runs 15 residues.

This rearrangement joins TRBV14 to TRBJ1-1; D may be TRBD1 (6 bases). Germline loops: CDR1 SGHDN, CDR2 FVKESK. Trimming cost V 1 base and J 3 bases, with 12 bases left between them. The CDR3 has 15 residues. CDR3 sequence (DNA): TGTGCCAGCAGCCAAGTTACAGGGCGCTACACTGAAGCTTTCTTT. As protein: CASSQVTGRYTEAFF.

V is TRBV5-4 and J is TRBJ2-1, with D uncertain. Germline CDR1 and CDR2: SGHNT and YYREEE (reference sequence). V gave up 0 bases and J gave up 0 bases, with 13 bases separating them. CDR3 length equals 17 residues. CDR3 nucleotides: TGTGCCAGCAGCTTGGAGTCGTTCCTGAGCTCCTACAATGAGCAGTTCTTC. Its translation is CASSLESFLSSYNEQFF.

The genes are TRBV27 and TRBJ1-4, with D possibly being TRBD1 (5 bases). Trimming stripped 5 bases from V and 5 bases from J, with 12 bases between. The CDR3 loop spans 14 amino acids. Germline lookup yields CDR1 MNHEY and CDR2 SMNVEV (reference sequence). The CDR3 loop reads CASSPPGRNEKLFF. The CDR3 DNA reads as TGTGCCAGCAGTCCCCCAGGGAGGAATGAAAAACTGTTTTTT.

The rearrangement joins TRBV2 to TRBJ2-3; D is unclear. Germline V gives CDR1 SNHLY, CDR2 FYNNEI. This CDR3 is built from 13 residues. Trimming left V 2 bases short and J 1 base short, with 4 bases between. CDR3 in amino acids: CASSEQGTDTQYF. CDR3 sequence (DNA): TGTGCCAGCAGTGAACAGGGCACAGATACGCAGTATTTT.

The chain employs TRBV5-1 and TRBJ1-3, with a tentative D call TRBD1 (5 bases). Trimming pared 0 bases from V and 4 bases from J, leaving 11 bases between. Per germline, CDR1 SGHRS and CDR2 YFSETQ. The CDR3 has 15 residues. As DNA, the CDR3 is TGCGCCAGCAGCTTGGCTTTGGGGCGGGGAAACACCATATATTTT. Encoded protein: CASSLALGRGNTIYF.

This clone showed up just once. The chain is built from TRBV19 and TRBJ2-7; D gene ambiguous. The V gene's germline CDR1 is LNHDA and CDR2 SQIVND (reference sequence). The V end lost 4 bases, the J end lost 2 bases, and 9 bases lay between the germline ends. The CDR3 is 13 residues long. The CDR3 reads CASSNQAAYEQYF. DNA for the CDR3: TGTGCCAGTAGTAACCAGGCCGCCTACGAGCAGTACTTC.

The chain carries TRBV3-1 (or the pseudogene TRBV3-2) and TRBJ2-3, with 8 bases that match TRBD2. The germline V gene encodes CDR1 LGHDT and CDR2 YNNKEL (reference sequence). The CDR3 has 17 residues. The ends lost 4 bases at V and 1 base at J; junction bases unmatched: 10. The CDR3 is CASSPAGELLRTDTQYF. The CDR3 DNA reads TGTGCCAGCAGCCCAGCGGGGGAGCTCCTCCGCACAGATACGCAGTATTTT.

This chain uses TRBV5-4 with TRBJ2-3; a weak D match, TRBD1 (5 bases). Trimming removed 1 base at V and 3 bases at J, with 9 bases between. The CDR3 consists of 14 residues. CDR1 is SGHNT and CDR2 is YYREEE in the germline V gene (reference sequence). CDR3: CASSLRGQTDTQYF. The CDR3 coding sequence is TGTGCCAGCAGCTTGAGGGGTCAAACAGATACGCAGTATTTT.

This clone appeared once. V is TRBV5-5 and J is TRBJ1-2; TRBD1 agrees at 8 bases. V gave up 4 bases and J gave up 3 bases; unmatched junction bases: 8. This CDR3 contains 15 residues. Germline lookup yields CDR1 SGHKS and CDR2 YYEKEE (reference sequence). In DNA form, the CDR3 reads TGTGCCAGCAGCCCTACCCCGACAGGGGACTATGGCTACACCTTC. Translated: CASSPTPTGDYGYTF.

This chain joins TRBV6-6 and TRBJ2-6; TRBD1 matches 12 bases. J was trimmed by 4 bases and V by 5 bases; bases with no gene match: 12. The CDR3 contains 19 residues. Germline CDR1 reads MNHNY; CDR2 reads SVGAGI (reference sequence). The CDR3 coding sequence is TGTGCCAGCAGTCCCACCGGGACAGGGGGCATTGGGGGGGCCAACGTCCTGACTTTC. This translates into CASSPTGTGGIGGANVLTF.

The rearrangement uses TRBV7-2 and TRBJ1-2; a weak D match, TRBD1 (5 bases). With 5 bases removed from V and 4 bases from J, the gap between germline ends came to 17 bases. CDR1 is SGHTA and CDR2 is FQGNSA in the germline V gene. The CDR3 loop spans 15 amino acids. DNA for the CDR3: TGTGCCAGCAGCCCGCATGGAGGGGCAGGCTATGGCTACACCTTC. Translated: CASSPHGGAGYGYTF.

Worth noting for this clone: Germline and junction disagree at one end, which may indicate a read error. The J gene is TRBJ1-3, the V gene TRBV30; 7 positions agree with TRBD1. The CDR3 sequence is 14 residues long. The germline V gene has CDR1 GTSNPN and CDR2 SVGIG (reference sequence). The CDR3 sequence is CAWSTGQSANTIYF. CDR3 DNA: TGTGCCTGGAGTACGGGACAGTCTGCAAACACCATATATTTT. The whole variable domain, remainder taken from reference TRBV30 and TRBJ1-3, is SQTIHQWPATLVQPVGSPLSLECTVEGTSNPNLYWYRQAAGRGLQLLFYSVGIGQISSEVPQNLSASRPQDRQFILSSKKLLLSDSGFYLCAWSTGQSANTIYFGEGSWLTVV.

V usage is TRBV6-1 and J usage is TRBJ1-5; the match to TRBD1 covers 10 bases. This CDR3 has 14 residues. Germline assignment: CDR1 MNHNS and CDR2 SASEGT. Losses at the gene ends were 1 base for V and 9 bases for J; bases not matched to a gene: 3. This CDR3 is CASSEGGQGWPQHF. DNA of the CDR3: TGTGCCAGCAGTGAAGGGGGACAGGGGTGGCCCCAGCATTTT.

V is TRBV18 and J is TRBJ2-5; TRBD1 matches at 7 bases. The germline gives CDR1 KGHSH, CDR2 LQKENI. V dropped 1 base and J dropped 5; count of bases not matched to a gene: 7. There are 15 residues in the CDR3. The CDR3 spells CASSPQGAVVETQYF. The DNA for the CDR3 is TGTGCCAGCTCACCACAGGGGGCGGTGGTGGAGACCCAGTACTTC.

The chain joins TRBV2 to TRBJ2-7; 11 positions match TRBD2. The CDR3 is made up of 14 amino acids. From germline, CDR1 is SNHLY and CDR2 FYNNEI. V shed 7 bases and J 5 bases; nucleotides not matched to a gene: 7. As DNA, the CDR3 is TGTGCCAGCACCCCAACTAGCGGGAGTAACGAGCAGTACTTC. Its protein product is CASTPTSGSNEQYF.

J is TRBJ2-1 and V is TRBV2; D gene ambiguous. Germline-derived CDR1 and CDR2 are SNHLY and FYNNEI. Trimming pared 3 bases from V and 0 bases from J, leaving 9 bases between. The CDR3 loop spans 15 amino acids. CDR3 DNA sequence: TGTGCCAGCAGTGAGGAGTTCAGCTCCTACAATGAGCAGTTCTTC. Protein: CASSEEFSSYNEQFF.

CDR3 sequence reads: CASSLYLSYGYTF. The CDR3 DNA reads TGTGCCAGCAGCTTATACCTATCCTATGGCTACACCTTC. The gene calls are TRBV7-9 and TRBJ1-2, with no clear D. Germline V CDR1 and CDR2: SEHNR, FQNEAQ (reference sequence). Trimming removed 2 bases at V and 4 bases at J, with 8 bases between. The CDR3 has 13 residues.

This chain uses TRBV6-5 with TRBJ1-6, with D possibly matching TRBD1 (5 bases). Per germline, CDR1 MNHEY and CDR2 SVGAGI. The CDR3 is 15 amino acids. V lost 6 bases, J lost 0 bases, and 9 bases lay in between. The CDR3 nucleotides are TGTGCCAGCAGCAGGGAAAGCTCCTATAATTCACCCCTCCACTTT. Amino acid sequence: CASSRESSYNSPLHF.

The chain employs TRBV5-1 and TRBJ1-2; D gene unclear. This CDR3 has 14 residues. CDR1 SGHRS and CDR2 YFSETQ come from the germline V gene. Trimming shortened V by 0 bases and J by 6 bases, and 12 bases separated the two germline ends. CDR3 bases: TGCGCCAGCAGCTTGGCCACAGACACCCATGGCTACACCTTC. Its translation is CASSLATDTHGYTF.